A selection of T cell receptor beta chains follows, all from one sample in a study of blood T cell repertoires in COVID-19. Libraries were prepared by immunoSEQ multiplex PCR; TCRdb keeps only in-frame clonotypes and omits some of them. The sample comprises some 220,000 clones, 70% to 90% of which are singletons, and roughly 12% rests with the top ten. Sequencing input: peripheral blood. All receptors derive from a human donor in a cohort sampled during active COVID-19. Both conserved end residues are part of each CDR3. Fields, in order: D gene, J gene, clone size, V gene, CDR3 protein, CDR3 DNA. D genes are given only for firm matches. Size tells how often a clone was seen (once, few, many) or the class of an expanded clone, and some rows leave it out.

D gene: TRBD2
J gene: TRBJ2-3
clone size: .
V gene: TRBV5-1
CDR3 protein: CASSPSLAGVGTDTQYF
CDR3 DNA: TGCGCCAGCAGCCCTTCCCTTGCGGGAGTAGGCACAGATACGCAGTATTTT

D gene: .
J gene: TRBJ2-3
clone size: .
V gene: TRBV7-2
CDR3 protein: CASSLVASTDTQYF
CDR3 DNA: TGTGCCAGCAGCTTAGTAGCGAGCACAGATACGCAGTATTTT

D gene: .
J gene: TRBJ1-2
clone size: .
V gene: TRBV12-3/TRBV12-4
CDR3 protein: CATGFHDIYGYTF
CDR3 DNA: TGTGCCACCGGGTTCCACGATATCTATGGCTACACCTTC

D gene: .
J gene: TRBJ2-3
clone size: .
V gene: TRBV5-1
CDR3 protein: CASVSWSGYTDTQYF
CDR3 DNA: TGCGCCAGCGTTTCGTGGAGCGGGTACACAGATACGCAGTATTTT

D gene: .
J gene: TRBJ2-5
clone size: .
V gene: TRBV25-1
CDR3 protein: CASSEFMGGEETQYF
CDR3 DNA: TGTGCCAGCAGTGAATTCATGGGGGGAGAAGAGACCCAGTACTTC

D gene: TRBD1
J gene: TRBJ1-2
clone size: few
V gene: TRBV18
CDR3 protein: CASSPPSDRGDRGYTF
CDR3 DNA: TGTGCCAGCTCACCACCGTCGGACAGGGGAGATCGGGGCTACACCTTC

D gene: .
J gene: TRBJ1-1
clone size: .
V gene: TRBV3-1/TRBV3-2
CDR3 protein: CASSRGDVEGSEAFF
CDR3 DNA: TGTGCCAGCAGCCGAGGAGACGTTGAGGGTTCTGAAGCTTTCTTT

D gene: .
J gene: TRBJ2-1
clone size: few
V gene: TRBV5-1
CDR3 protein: CASSLVLANEQFF
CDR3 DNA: TGCGCCAGCAGCTTGGTTCTAGCCAATGAGCAGTTCTTC

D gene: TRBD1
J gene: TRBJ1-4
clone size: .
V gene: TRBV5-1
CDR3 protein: CASSLSQGVEKLFF
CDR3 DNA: TGCGCCAGCAGCTTGAGTCAGGGGGTCGAAAAACTGTTTTTT

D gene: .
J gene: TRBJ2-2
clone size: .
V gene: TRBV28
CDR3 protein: CASSSPGNTGELFF
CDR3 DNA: TGTGCCAGCAGTTCCCCGGGGAACACCGGGGAGCTGTTTTTT

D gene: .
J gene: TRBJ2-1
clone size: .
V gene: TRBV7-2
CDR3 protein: CASSLNHRDNEQFF
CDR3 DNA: TGTGCCAGCAGCCTCAACCACAGGGACAATGAGCAGTTCTTC

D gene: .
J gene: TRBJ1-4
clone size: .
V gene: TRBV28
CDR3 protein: CASSSPTTFREKLFF
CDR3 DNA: TGTGCCAGCAGTTCTCCGACAACCTTCCGTGAAAAACTGTTTTTT

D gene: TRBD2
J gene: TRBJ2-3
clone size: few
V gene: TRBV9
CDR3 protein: CASSVATSGGQDTQYF
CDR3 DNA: TGTGCCAGCAGCGTAGCAACTAGCGGGGGACAAGATACGCAGTATTTT

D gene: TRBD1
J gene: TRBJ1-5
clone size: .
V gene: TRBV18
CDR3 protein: CASSAGQGQPQHF
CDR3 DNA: TGTGCCAGCTCAGCGGGACAGGGCCAGCCCCAGCATTTT

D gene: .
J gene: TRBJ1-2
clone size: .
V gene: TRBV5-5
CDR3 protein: CASSSVNYGYTF
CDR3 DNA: TGTGCCAGCAGCTCAGTTAACTATGGCTACACCTTC

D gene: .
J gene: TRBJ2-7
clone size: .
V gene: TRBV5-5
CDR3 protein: CASSTPPGGKYF
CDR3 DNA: TGTGCCAGCAGCACCCCTCCAGGAGGGAAGTACTTC

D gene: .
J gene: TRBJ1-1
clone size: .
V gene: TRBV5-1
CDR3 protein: CASSPGGYKNTEAFF
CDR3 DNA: TGCGCCAGCAGCCCGGGTGGGTATAAGAACACTGAAGCTTTCTTT

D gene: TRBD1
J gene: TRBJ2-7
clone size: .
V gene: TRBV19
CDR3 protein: CASSIRDSSYEQYF
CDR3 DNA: TGTGCCAGTAGTATTCGGGACAGCTCCTACGAGCAGTACTTC

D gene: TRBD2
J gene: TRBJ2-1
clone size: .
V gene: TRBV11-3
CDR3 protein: CASSLGGLAGNEQFF
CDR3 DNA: TGTGCCAGCAGCTTAGGGGGACTAGCGGGAAACGAGCAGTTCTTC

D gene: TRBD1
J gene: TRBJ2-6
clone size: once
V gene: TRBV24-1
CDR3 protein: CATSRDRGPGANVLTF
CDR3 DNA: TGTGCCACCAGTCGGGACAGGGGTCCTGGGGCCAACGTCCTGACTTTC

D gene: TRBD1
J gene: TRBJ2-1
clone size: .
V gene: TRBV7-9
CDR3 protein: CASSSKGQGYNEQFF
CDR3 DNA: TGTGCCAGCAGCTCAAAGGGACAGGGCTACAATGAGCAGTTCTTC

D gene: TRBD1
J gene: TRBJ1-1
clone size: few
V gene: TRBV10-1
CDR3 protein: CAGLNDRANTEAFF
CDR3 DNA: TGCGCCGGACTGAACGACAGGGCGAACACTGAAGCTTTCTTT

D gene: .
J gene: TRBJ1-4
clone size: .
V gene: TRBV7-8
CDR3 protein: CASSLRPGDEKLFF
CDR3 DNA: TGTGCCAGCAGCTTACGTCCCGGGGATGAAAAACTGTTTTTT

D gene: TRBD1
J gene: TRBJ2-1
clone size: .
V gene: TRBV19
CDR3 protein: CASSIRDRGGNEQFF
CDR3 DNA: TGTGCCAGTAGTATCCGGGACAGGGGGGGGAATGAGCAGTTCTTC

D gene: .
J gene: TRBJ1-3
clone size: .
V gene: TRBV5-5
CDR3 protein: CASSSDRFAIYF
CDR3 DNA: TGTGCCAGCAGCTCCGACAGGTTTGCCATATATTTT

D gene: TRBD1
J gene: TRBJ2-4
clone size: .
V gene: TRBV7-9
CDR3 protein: CASSLAEGARRNIQYF
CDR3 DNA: TGTGCCAGCAGCTTAGCTGAGGGGGCGCGGAGGAACATTCAGTACTTC

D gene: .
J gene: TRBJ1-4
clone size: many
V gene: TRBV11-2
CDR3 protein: CASSNTGQSPRGNEKLFF
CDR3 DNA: TGTGCCAGCAGCAATACGGGACAATCCCCCAGGGGTAATGAAAAACTGTTTTTT

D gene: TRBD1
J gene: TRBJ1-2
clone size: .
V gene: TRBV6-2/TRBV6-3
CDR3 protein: CASSRDRANYGYTF
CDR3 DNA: TGTGCCAGCAGTCGGGACAGAGCTAACTATGGCTACACCTTC

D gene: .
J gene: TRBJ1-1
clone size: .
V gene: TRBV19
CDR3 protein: CASSALGGGETEAFF
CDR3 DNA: TGTGCCAGTAGTGCCTTGGGAGGGGGAGAGACTGAAGCTTTCTTT

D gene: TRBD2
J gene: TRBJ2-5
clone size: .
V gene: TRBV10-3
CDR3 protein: CAISLSGTETQYF
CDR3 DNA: TGTGCCATCAGTCTTAGCGGGACGGAGACCCAGTACTTC

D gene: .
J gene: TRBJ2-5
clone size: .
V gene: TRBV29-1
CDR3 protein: CSASTRVPETQYF
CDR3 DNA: TGCAGCGCCTCCACACGGGTACCTGAGACCCAGTACTTC

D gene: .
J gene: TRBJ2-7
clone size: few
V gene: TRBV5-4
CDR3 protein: CASSRPGSPSHEQYF
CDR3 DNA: TGTGCCAGCAGCCGACCCGGGAGCCCCTCGCACGAGCAGTACTTC